This T cell receptor (beta chain) emerged from a study of blood T cell repertoires in COVID-19. For the study at large: The United States, Italy and Spain were the sources of the acute and convalescent COVID-19 samples. The analysed material was cDNA or gDNA that came from T cells, B-cell-depleted T cells, or PBMCs.

CDR1 and CDR2 (germline): SGHNT, YYREEE (reference sequence). With 4 bases removed from V and 4 bases from J, the gap between germline ends came to 17 bases. The CDR3 is 15 residues long. Measured with immunoSEQ multiplex PCR; TCRdb has only the in-frame clones, and not every one. The table records fewer than 250,000 clones, 83% of them present only once. Specimen: peripheral blood. This receptor was taken from a woman between 35 and 50 years old with active or convalescent COVID-19. This chain connects TRBV5-4 to TRBJ1-2, with D perhaps TRBD1 (5 bases). Written as DNA, the CDR3 is TGTGCCAGCAGCGGGGGTGGAGGGCCTAGCTATGGCTACACCTTC. Its translation is CASSGGGGPSYGYTF.